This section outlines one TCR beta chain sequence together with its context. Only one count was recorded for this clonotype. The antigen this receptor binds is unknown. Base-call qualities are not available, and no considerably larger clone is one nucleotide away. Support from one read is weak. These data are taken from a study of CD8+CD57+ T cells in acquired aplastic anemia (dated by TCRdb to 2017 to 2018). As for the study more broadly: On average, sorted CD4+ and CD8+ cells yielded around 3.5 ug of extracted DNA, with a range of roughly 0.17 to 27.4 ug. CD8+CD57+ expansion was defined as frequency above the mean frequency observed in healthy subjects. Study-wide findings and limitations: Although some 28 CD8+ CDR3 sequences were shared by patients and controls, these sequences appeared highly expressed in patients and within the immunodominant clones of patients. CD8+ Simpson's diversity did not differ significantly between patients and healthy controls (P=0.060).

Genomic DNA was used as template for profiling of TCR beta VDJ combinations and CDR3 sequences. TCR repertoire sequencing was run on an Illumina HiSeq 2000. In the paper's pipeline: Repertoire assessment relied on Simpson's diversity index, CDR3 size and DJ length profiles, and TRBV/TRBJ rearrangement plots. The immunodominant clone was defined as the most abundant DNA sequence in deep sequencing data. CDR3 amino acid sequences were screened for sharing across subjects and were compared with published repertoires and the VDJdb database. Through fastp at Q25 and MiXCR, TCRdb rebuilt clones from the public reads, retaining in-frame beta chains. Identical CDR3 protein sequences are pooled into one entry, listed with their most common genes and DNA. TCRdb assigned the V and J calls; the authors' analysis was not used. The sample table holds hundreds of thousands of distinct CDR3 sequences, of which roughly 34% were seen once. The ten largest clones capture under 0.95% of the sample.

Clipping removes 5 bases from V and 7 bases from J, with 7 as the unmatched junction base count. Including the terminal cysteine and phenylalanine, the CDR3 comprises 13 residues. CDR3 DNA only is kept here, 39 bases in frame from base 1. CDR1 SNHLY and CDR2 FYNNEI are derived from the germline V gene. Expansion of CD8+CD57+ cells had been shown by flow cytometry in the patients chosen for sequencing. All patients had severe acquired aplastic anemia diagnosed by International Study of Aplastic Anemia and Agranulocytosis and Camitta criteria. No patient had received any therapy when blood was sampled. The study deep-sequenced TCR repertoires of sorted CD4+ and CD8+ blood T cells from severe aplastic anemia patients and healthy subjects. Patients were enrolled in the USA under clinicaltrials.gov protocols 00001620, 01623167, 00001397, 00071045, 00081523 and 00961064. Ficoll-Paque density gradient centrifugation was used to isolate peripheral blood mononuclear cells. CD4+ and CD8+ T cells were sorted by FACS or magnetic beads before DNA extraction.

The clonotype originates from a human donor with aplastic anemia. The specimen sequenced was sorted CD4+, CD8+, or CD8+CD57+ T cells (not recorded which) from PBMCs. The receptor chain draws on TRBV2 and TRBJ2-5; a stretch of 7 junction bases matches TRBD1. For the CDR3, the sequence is CASSQTGHGTQYF. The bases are TGTGCCAGCAGTCAGACAGGGCATGGGACCCAGTACTTC. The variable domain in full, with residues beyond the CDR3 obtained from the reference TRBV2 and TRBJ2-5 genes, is EPEVTQTPSHQVTQMGQEVILRCVPISNHLYFYWYRQILGQKVEFLVSFYNNEISEKSEIFDDQFSVERPDGSNFTLKIRSTKLEDSAMYFCASSQTGHGTQYFGPGTRLLVL.